These T cell receptor beta chains were read from a single sample in a study of blood T cells in healthy people across ages. TCRdb processed the 5' RACE reads anew with MiXCR; each CDR3 protein has one entry. The top ten hold approximately 18% of the sample, which has about 780,000 distinct CDR3 sequences, roughly 46% seen once. Sequenced: blood. The receptor source for this set is a man older than 75 in good health. The CDR3 runs from the conserved cysteine through the conserved F or W. The D gene is left open where the match is weak. Clone size is not always given. Where it is, it says once, few, many or a class for expanded clones.

TRBJ2-1,TRBV7-7,few,-,TGTGCCAGCAGCTCTAGCCCCTCCTCCGGGAATGAGCAGTTCTTC,CASSSSPSSGNEQFF
TRBJ2-7,TRBV6-2/TRBV6-3,once,-,TGTGCCGGCAGTCACCCGTTGGAAACCCAGTACTTC,CAGSHPLETQYF
TRBJ1-1,TRBV5-1,-,TRBD1,TGCGCCAGCAGCGTTGGGACAGGAGAAGCTTTCTTT,CASSVGTGEAFF
TRBJ2-2,TRBV5-5,once,TRBD2,TGTGCCAGCAGCCCTCAAGGGACTAGTAACACCGGGGAGCTGTTTTTT,CASSPQGTSNTGELFF
TRBJ2-3,TRBV12-3/TRBV12-4,-,-,TGTGCCAGCAGTTTAGGAGTCATTGGGAGCACAGATACGCAGTATTTT,CASSLGVIGSTDTQYF
TRBJ1-6,TRBV12-3/TRBV12-4,once,-,TGTGCCGGCAGTTTAGGAGTCCCCCCCCTCCACTTT,CAGSLGVPPLHF
TRBJ1-5,TRBV12-3/TRBV12-4,-,-,TGTGCCAGCAGTGCTGAAGGTTATAGCAATCAGCCCCAGCATTTT,CASSAEGYSNQPQHF
TRBJ2-3,TRBV29-1,-,TRBD1,TGCAGCATCATCGAGGGGGCAGGAATAATAGATACGCAGTATTTT,CSIIEGAGIIDTQYF
TRBJ2-3,TRBV5-6,-,-,TGTGCCAGCAGTAGGACCGTGACGCAGTATTTT,CASSRTVTQYF
TRBJ2-1,TRBV10-3,few,-,TGTGCCATCAGGGAAACTAGCAGTGCTGAGCAGTTCTTC,CAIRETSSAEQFF
TRBJ2-1,TRBV7-8,many,-,TGTGCCAGCAGCCGAGCCAATGAGCAGTTCTTC,CASSRANEQFF